Listed below are T cell receptor beta chains from one sample, sequenced in a study of read filtering for tumor transcriptome and immune sequencing. From the reads, TCRdb called clonotypes with MiXCR, one entry per CDR3 protein. This table holds 30,000 to 40,000 distinct CDR3 sequences, 12% to 15% found once. The specimen was a population of CD138-negative cells sorted from bone marrow. The receptors derive from a donor aged 40 or over with multiple myeloma. Both conserved end residues are part of each CDR3. The order of the fields is CDR3 protein, CDR3 DNA, D gene, V gene, clone size, J gene, CDR3 length. The D gene is left open where the match is weak. Clone size appears in some rows only: once, few, many, or a class for an expanded clone.

CASSPVTGYEKLFF,TGTGCCAGCTCACCCGTGACAGGGTATGAAAAACTGTTTTTT,TRBD1,TRBV18,NA,TRBJ1-4,14
CASSPDREYGYTF,TGTGCCAGCTCACCTGACAGGGAATATGGCTACACCTTC,TRBD1,TRBV18,many,TRBJ1-2,13
CASSYLERGEQFF,TGTGCCAGCAGTTACCTAGAGCGGGGTGAGCAGTTCTTC,TRBD2,TRBV6-6,medium-sized,TRBJ2-1,13
CASRVGQTTNEKLFF,TGTGCCAGCAGAGTAGGACAGACAACTAATGAAAAACTGTTTTTT,NA,TRBV7-2,many,TRBJ1-4,15
CASAEGRAGSEQYF,TGTGCCAGCGCTGAGGGGCGAGCGGGTTCCGAGCAGTACTTC,NA,TRBV6-2/TRBV6-3,many,TRBJ2-7,14
CAISPNGEGGYTF,TGTGCCATCAGTCCCAACGGCGAAGGAGGCTACACCTTC,NA,TRBV10-3,many,TRBJ1-2,13
CASSLVASGGQETQYF,TGCGCCAGCAGCTTGGTTGCTAGCGGGGGGCAAGAGACCCAGTACTTC,TRBD2,TRBV5-1,many,TRBJ2-5,16
CASSEGRGNTEAFF,TGTGCCAGCAGTGAGGGACGGGGGAATACTGAAGCTTTCTTT,NA,TRBV6-4,many,TRBJ1-1,14
CSAQRGVGYEQYF,TGCAGCGCACAGAGGGGGGTTGGTTACGAGCAGTACTTC,NA,TRBV29-1,many,TRBJ2-7,13
CASSEDAGDTQYF,TGTGCCAGCAGTGAAGACGCTGGGGATACGCAGTATTTT,NA,TRBV6-1,large,TRBJ2-3,13
CASNSAGSEQFF,TGTGCCAGCAACTCCGCGGGTTCTGAGCAGTTCTTC,NA,TRBV28,many,TRBJ2-1,12
CSARRGGGTEAFF,TGCAGTGCTAGGAGGGGAGGGGGTACTGAAGCTTTCTTT,NA,TRBV20-1,many,TRBJ1-1,13
CASRLWREGNNEQFF,TGTGCCAGCAGACTCTGGCGGGAGGGGAACAATGAGCAGTTCTTC,TRBD2,TRBV12-3/TRBV12-4,NA,TRBJ2-1,15
CASSLLAGKSIGYGEQFF,TGCGCCAGCAGCCTACTAGCGGGGAAGTCGATTGGATATGGTGAGCAGTTCTTC,TRBD2,TRBV4-3,medium-sized,TRBJ2-1,18
CASSYSASRNEQYF,TGTGCCAGCAGTTACTCCGCGTCGAGAAACGAGCAGTACTTC,NA,TRBV6-5,many,TRBJ2-7,14
CATSRDRRAEQFF,TGTGCCACCAGCAGAGACCGACGAGCTGAGCAGTTCTTC,NA,TRBV15,many,TRBJ2-1,13
CASSSRAGSYEQYF,TGTGCCAGCAGCTCCCGAGCGGGGTCCTACGAGCAGTACTTC,TRBD2,TRBV7-2,many,TRBJ2-7,14
CSVEGALSGGQELQTQYF,TGCAGCGTTGAGGGTGCACTGAGCGGGGGGCAGGAATTGCAGACCCAGTACTTC,TRBD2,TRBV29-1,many,TRBJ2-5,18
CASSPPGGWITGELFF,TGTGCCAGCTCACCACCCGGAGGGTGGATCACCGGGGAGCTGTTTTTT,NA,TRBV18,NA,TRBJ2-2,16
CASSIPSGARKTQYF,TGTGCCAGCTCAATCCCTAGCGGGGCCAGGAAGACCCAGTACTTC,TRBD2,TRBV2,NA,TRBJ2-5,15
CASSPAPNTEAFF,TGCGCCAGCAGCCCGGCACCAAACACTGAAGCTTTCTTT,NA,TRBV5-1,many,TRBJ1-1,13
CASSLSRGGNQAYEQYF,TGCGCCAGCAGCCTCTCACGGGGGGGTAATCAAGCCTACGAGCAGTACTTC,TRBD2,TRBV4-1,many,TRBJ2-7,17
CASSKGLNTEAFF,TGTGCCAGCTCCAAGGGGTTGAACACTGAAGCTTTCTTT,NA,TRBV7-2,many,TRBJ1-1,13
CASSYQGGAGQPQHF,TGTGCCAGCAGCTACCAGGGGGGGGCAGGACAGCCCCAGCATTTT,TRBD1,TRBV5-6,many,TRBJ1-5,15
CASSPLTENYGYTF,TGTGCCAGCAGCCCGCTGACAGAAAACTATGGCTACACCTTC,NA,TRBV9,many,TRBJ1-2,14
CASSDLYRGSNQPQHF,TGTGCCAGCAGTGACTTATACAGGGGTAGCAATCAGCCCCAGCATTTT,TRBD1,TRBV6-4,many,TRBJ1-5,16
CASSVSLDRGNEKLFF,TGTGCCAGCAGCGTGTCCCTGGACAGGGGAAATGAAAAACTGTTTTTT,TRBD1,TRBV9,NA,TRBJ1-4,16
CASSLGTGNTGELFF,TGTGCCAGCAGCTTAGGGACAGGGAACACCGGGGAGCTGTTTTTT,TRBD1,TRBV7-2,many,TRBJ2-2,15